Here is one T cell receptor (beta chain) with its context. This sample is part of a study of blood T cell repertoires in COVID-19. At the level of the study: Sample material is recorded as cDNA or gDNA derived from T cells, B-cell-depleted T cells, or PBMCs.

Original data processing: Cell counts per sample came from amplifying reference gene primers. The repertoire was sequenced with immunoSEQ multiplex PCR; TCRdb's copy has only in-frame clones and lacks some. The DNA was the basis for D and trimming; V, J and clone size are from that table. This table has tens of thousands of clones, 75% to 90% appearing once. Germline loops: CDR1 LNHNV, CDR2 YYDKDF (reference sequence). The ends were cut back, 0 bases at V and 3 bases at J, with 18 bases in the middle. This CDR3 has 17 residues. The specimen sequenced was peripheral blood. The chain has TRBV15 and TRBJ2-7, with D hard to call. This receptor was identified in a human donor in a cohort sampled during active COVID-19. For the CDR3, the DNA is TGTGCCACCAGCAGAGATCTGGGTCAGGAATTATACTACGAGCAGTACTTC. Translated, it gives CATSRDLGQELYYEQYF.